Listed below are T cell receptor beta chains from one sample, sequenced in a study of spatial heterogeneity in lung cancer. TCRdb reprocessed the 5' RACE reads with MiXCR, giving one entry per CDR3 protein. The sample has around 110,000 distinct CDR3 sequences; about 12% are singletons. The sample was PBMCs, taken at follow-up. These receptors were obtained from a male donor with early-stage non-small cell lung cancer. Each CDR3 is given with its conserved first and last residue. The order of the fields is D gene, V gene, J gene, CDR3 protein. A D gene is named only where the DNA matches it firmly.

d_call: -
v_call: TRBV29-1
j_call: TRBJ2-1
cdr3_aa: CSVERANEQFF

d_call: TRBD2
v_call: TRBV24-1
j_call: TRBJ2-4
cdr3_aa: CAAGSGGENIQYF

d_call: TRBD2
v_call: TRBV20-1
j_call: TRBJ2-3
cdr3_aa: CSARAASGFTDTQYF

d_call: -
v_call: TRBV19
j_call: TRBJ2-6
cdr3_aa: CASSIEAGANVLTF

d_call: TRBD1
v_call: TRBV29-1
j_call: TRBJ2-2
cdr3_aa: CSGARQGATGELFF

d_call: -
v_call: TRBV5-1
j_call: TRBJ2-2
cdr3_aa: CASTGRLGRGETGELFF

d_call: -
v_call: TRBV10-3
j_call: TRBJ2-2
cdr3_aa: CATGGTANTGELFF

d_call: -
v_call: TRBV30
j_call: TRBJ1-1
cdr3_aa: CAWSVGRNTEAFF

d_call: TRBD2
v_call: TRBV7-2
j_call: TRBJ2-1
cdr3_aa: CASSPTRGVGNEQFF

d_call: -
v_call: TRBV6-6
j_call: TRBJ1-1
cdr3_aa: CASSYSENTEAFF

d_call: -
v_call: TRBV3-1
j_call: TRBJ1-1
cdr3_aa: CASSHRAILNTEAFF

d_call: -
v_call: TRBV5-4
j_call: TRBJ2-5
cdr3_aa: CASSLPGYRAQYF

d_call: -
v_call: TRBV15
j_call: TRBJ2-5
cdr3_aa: CATSGHQETQYF

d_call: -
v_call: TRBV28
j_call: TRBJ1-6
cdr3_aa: CASSGPGTVLSPLHF

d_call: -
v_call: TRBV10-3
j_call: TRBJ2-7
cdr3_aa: CAISDGRRYSYEQYF

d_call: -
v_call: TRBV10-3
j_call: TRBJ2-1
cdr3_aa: CAIKMAGKSNEQFF

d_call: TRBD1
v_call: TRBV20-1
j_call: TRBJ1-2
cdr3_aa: CSATGQGARGYTF

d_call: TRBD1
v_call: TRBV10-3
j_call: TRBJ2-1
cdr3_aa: CATKHPQGAGNEQFF

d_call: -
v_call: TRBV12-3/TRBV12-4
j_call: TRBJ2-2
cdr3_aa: CASGSRTVTGELFF

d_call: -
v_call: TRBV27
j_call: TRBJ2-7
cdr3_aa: CASSSGLPYEQYF

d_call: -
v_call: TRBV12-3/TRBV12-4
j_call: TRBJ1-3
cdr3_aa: CASTLDTFSGNTIYF

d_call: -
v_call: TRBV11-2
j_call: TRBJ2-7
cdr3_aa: CASSLSQVGEQYF

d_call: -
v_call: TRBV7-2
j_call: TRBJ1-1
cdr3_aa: CASSLPLRVWNTEAFF

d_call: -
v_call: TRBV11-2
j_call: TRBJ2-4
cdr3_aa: CASSLGQGNIQYF

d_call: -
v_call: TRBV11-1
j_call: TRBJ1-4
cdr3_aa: CASSLDGEKLFF

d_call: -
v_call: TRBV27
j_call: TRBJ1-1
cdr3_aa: CASSLFRGGLNTEAFF

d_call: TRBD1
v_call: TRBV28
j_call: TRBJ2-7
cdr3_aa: CASSDNRGSYEQYF

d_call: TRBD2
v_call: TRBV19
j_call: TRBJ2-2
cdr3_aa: CASSTTGRGVTGELFF

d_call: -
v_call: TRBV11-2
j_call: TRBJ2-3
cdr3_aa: CASSLDWRDTQYF

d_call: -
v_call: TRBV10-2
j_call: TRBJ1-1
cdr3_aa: CASCGQKNTEAFF

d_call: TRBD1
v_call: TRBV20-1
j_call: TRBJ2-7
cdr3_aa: CSASRGSAHAEQYF

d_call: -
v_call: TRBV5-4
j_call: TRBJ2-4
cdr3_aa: CASSLASENIQYF

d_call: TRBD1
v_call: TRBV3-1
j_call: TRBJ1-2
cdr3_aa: CASSQSRDRLLYGYTF

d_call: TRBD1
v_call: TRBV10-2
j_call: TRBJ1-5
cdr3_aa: CASRKAGTGDNQPQHF

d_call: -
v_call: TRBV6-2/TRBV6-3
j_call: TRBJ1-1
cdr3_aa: CASSFTLNTEAFF

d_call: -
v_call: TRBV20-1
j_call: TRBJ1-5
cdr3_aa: CSARGPGVLNQPQHF

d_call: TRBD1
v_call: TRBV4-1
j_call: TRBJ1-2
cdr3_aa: CASSRDWTGPNYGYTF

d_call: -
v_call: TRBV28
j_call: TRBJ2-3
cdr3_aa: CASSLSLGDTQYF

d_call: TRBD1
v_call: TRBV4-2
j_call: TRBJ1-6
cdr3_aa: CASSPENDRVSSPLHF

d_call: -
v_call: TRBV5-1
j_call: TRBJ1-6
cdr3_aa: CASSLEGAYNSPLHF

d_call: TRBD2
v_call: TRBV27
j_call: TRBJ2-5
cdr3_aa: CASSSMRGGQETQYF

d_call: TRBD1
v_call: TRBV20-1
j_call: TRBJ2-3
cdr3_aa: CSARDRGITDTQYF

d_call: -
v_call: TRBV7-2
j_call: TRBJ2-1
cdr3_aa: CASSLVPNGYNEQFF

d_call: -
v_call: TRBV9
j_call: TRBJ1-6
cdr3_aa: CASSVAPRADSPLHF

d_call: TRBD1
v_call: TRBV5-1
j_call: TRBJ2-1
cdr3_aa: CASSLDVGQSVPEQFF

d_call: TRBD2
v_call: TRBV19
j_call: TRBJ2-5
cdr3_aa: CASRRLAGDQETQYF

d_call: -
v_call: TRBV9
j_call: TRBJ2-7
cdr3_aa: CASSVDGDYEQYF

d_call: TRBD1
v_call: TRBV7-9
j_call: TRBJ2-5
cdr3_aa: CASSSSGQGGGETQYF

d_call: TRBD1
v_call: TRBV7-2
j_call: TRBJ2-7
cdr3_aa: CASSLGQGLFPLYEQYF

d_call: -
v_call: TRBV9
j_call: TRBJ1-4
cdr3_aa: CASSVEGRWNEKLFF

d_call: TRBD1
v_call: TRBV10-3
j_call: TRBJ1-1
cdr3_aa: CAISESTGPNTEAFF

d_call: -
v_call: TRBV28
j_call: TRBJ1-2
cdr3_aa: CASSFPLTTNYGYTF

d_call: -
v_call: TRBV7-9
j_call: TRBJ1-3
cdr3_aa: CASSLVDSGNTIYF

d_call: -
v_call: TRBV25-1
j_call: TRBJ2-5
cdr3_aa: CASALGETQYF

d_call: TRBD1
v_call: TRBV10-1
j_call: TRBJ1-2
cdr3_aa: CASSPGQERGYTF

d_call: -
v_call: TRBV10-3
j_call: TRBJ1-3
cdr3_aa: CAISEGRPDTIYF

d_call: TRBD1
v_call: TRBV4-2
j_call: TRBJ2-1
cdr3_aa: CASSQVGQGAINEQFF

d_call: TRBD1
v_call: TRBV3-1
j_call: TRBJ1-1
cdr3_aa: CASSRQGSPQAFF

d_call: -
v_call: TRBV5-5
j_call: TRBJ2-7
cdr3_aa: CASSLGDKTYEQYF

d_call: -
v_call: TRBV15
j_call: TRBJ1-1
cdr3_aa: CATSGDSEAFF